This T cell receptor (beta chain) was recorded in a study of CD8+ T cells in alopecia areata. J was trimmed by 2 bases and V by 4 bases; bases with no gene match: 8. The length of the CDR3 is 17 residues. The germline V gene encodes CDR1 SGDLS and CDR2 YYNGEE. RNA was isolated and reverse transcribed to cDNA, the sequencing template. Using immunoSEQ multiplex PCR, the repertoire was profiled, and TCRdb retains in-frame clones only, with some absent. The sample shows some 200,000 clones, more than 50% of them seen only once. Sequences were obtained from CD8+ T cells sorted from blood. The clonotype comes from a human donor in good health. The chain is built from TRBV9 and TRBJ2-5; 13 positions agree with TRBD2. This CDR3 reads CASSPRLAGGRQETQYF. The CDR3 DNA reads TGTGCCAGCAGCCCAAGACTAGCGGGGGGCCGACAAGAGACCCAGTACTTC.